One and the same sample provided the 32 T cell receptor beta chains below, sequenced in a study of T-cell reconstitution after alpha-beta-depleted transplantation in children. Unique molecular identifiers tagged the TCRbeta library. Using its own MiXCR run on the PCR reads, TCRdb lists one record per CDR3 protein. The data hold 700,000 to 950,000 distinct CDR3 sequences, with approximately 15% observed a single time. Specimen: PBMCs, mostly from graft donor cells, collected 360 days after TCRalphabeta/CD19-depleted stem cell transplant. These receptor sequences come from a male patient younger than 18 who had a stem cell transplant for acute lymphoblastic leukemia, so the T cells may come from the graft donor.

The chain has TRBV3-1 and TRBJ2-7; D is unresolved. The CDR3 sequence is 14 residues long. Germline values: CDR1 LGHDT, CDR2 YNNKEL (reference sequence). The V gene lost 4 bases and the J gene lost 0 bases, with 10 bases spanning the gap. CDR3 region: CASSRPAFSYEQYF. Here the CDR3 DNA reads TGTGCCAGCAGCCGTCCAGCGTTCTCCTACGAGCAGTACTTC.

Ten or more counts support this clonotype. The chain uses TRBV12-3 or TRBV12-4 and TRBJ2-5; no clear D. Trimming removed 3 bases at V and 4 bases at J, with 6 bases between. CDR3 size: 12 residues. In DNA form, the CDR3 reads TGTGCCAGCAGTTTCACGTTAGAGACCCAGTACTTC. Its translation is CASSFTLETQYF.

The chain recombines TRBV7-9 with TRBJ2-5; TRBD2 matches at 7 bases. Germline lookup yields CDR1 SEHNR and CDR2 FQNEAQ (reference sequence). The trim removed 2 bases at V and 4 bases at J, leaving 13 bases unmatched. This CDR3 contains 17 residues. The CDR3 nucleotides read TGTGCCAGCAGCTTACGGTCGGGAGGCTGGACCGGAGAGACCCAGTACTTC. Its translation is CASSLRSGGWTGETQYF. The complete variable domain, with remaining parts taken from reference TRBV7-9 and TRBJ2-5, reads DTGVSQNPRHKITKRGQNVTFRCDPISEHNRLYWYRQTLGQGPEFLTYFQNEAQLEKSRLLSDRFSAERPKGSFSTLEIQRTEQGDSAMYLCASSLRSGGWTGETQYFGPGTRLLVL.

This clonotype showed up many times. This chain links TRBV5-5 with TRBJ1-1; 7 bases are a match to TRBD1. The CDR3 totals 16 residues. V trimming: 2 bases; J trimming: 1 base; junction bases outside the gene matches: 8. Looked up from germline, CDR1 is SGHKS and CDR2 is YYEKEE (reference sequence). CDR3 region: CASSLRRDSWNTEAFF. CDR3 coding DNA: TGTGCCAGCAGCTTAAGGCGGGACAGCTGGAACACTGAAGCTTTCTTT.

This clonotype was counted only a few times. The chain joins TRBV9 to TRBJ2-5, with 8 bases matching TRBD2. V lost 4 bases and J lost 2; bases outside the gene matches: 7. Per the germline V gene, CDR1 is SGDLS and CDR2 is YYNGEE. CDR3 length equals 15 residues. CDR3 DNA sequence: TGTGCCAGCAGCCCATTCGAGCGGGGGCAAGAGACCCAGTACTTC. Translated: CASSPFERGQETQYF.

The chain couples TRBV29-1 to TRBJ2-2, with D unclear. The germline V and J ends were trimmed by 4 bases and 1 base, with 7 bases remaining between them. Germline CDR1 is SQVTM and CDR2 is ANQGSEA. This CDR3 has 13 amino acids. The CDR3 protein is CSVVIRNTGELFF. The CDR3 DNA follows: TGCAGCGTTGTCATCCGGAACACCGGGGAGCTGTTTTTT.

This clonotype was counted a few times. The gene calls are TRBV20-1 and TRBJ2-7, with 7 bases fitting TRBD1. The V segment lost 0 bases and the J segment 0 bases; nucleotides outside the gene matches: 5. This CDR3 has 15 residues. Germline V gene lookup returns CDR1 DFQATT and CDR2 SNEGSKA (reference sequence). The DNA of the CDR3 is TGCAGTGCTAGAGATTCCGGACAGGTCTCCTACGAGCAGTACTTC. Residues: CSARDSGQVSYEQYF.

This clonotype was detected only a few times. V usage is TRBV2 and J usage is TRBJ2-1, with D perhaps matching TRBD1 (6 bases). Per the germline V gene, CDR1 is SNHLY and CDR2 is FYNNEI. V lost 6 bases to trimming and J lost 5 bases, with 20 bases between them. The CDR3 contains 16 residues. CDR3 amino acids: CASRLQGLIHNNEQFF. DNA of the CDR3: TGTGCCAGCAGACTACAGGGCCTGATACACAACAATGAGCAGTTCTTC.

This clonotype has just a few counts. This rearrangement joins TRBV12-3 or TRBV12-4 to TRBJ2-7; D may be TRBD1 (6 bases). The CDR3 loop spans 14 amino acids. The V and J ends lost 4 bases and 6 bases respectively, with 16 bases between them. CDR3 sequence reads: CASSSHRVSGEQYF. CDR3 bases: TGTGCCAGCAGTTCCCACAGGGTATCCGGCGAGCAGTACTTC.

This clonotype was seen a handful of times. V is TRBV4-2 and J is TRBJ2-2, with 7 bases aligning to TRBD2. Germline trimming cut 4 bases from V and 0 bases from J; bases unmatched to any gene: 8. Per germline, CDR1 LGHNA and CDR2 YNFKEQ. The CDR3 runs 17 residues. CDR3 bases: TGTGCCAGCAGCCTCCCTAGCGGAGTAGCGAACACCGGGGAGCTGTTTTTT. This sequence encodes CASSLPSGVANTGELFF.

This sequence joins TRBV4-1 and TRBJ2-3; 13 bases agree with TRBD2. Germline loops: CDR1 MGHRA, CDR2 YSYEKL. V shed 4 bases, J shed 4 bases, and the junction held 8 bases outside the gene matches. The length of the CDR3 is 17 residues. CDR3 nucleotides: TGCGCCAGCAGCCTCTGGACTAGCGGGAGCCTCGCAGATACGCAGTATTTT. The encoded protein is CASSLWTSGSLADTQYF.

There are a few counts of this clonotype. This chain uses TRBV3-1 with TRBJ2-1; D unresolved. Germline CDR1 is LGHDT and CDR2 is YNNKEL (reference sequence). Trimming removed 1 base from V and 3 bases from J, with 10 bases in between. This CDR3 has 15 amino acids. CDR3 residues: CASSQGYGRYNEQFF. CDR3 in DNA: TGTGCCAGCAGCCAAGGATACGGGCGCTACAATGAGCAGTTCTTC.

The chain links TRBV7-6 to TRBJ2-3; 12 bases map to TRBD2. The CDR3 runs to 15 residues. Per germline, CDR1 SGHVS and CDR2 FNYEAQ. The V and J ends lost 7 bases and 1 base, in that order; junction bases with no gene match: 3. The CDR3 DNA reads TGTGCCAGCACACTAGCGGGAGGTGGCACAGATACGCAGTATTTT. Amino acid sequence: CASTLAGGGTDTQYF.

The chain has TRBV4-1 and TRBJ2-7; 9 positions agree with TRBD2. There are 14 residues in the CDR3. The junction had 13 bases not matched to a gene; V was cut back by 10 bases and J by 6 bases. Per germline, CDR1 MGHRA and CDR2 YSYEKL. The CDR3 loop is CATRISGSGPEQYF. The CDR3 DNA follows: TGCGCCACCCGAATTAGCGGGAGTGGTCCCGAGCAGTACTTC.

This chain connects TRBV5-1 to TRBJ2-3; 7 nucleotides match TRBD1. Germline lookup yields CDR1 SGHRS and CDR2 YFSETQ. Trimming removed 2 bases from V and 5 bases from J; junction bases left unmatched: 2. The CDR3 extends over 13 amino acids. The CDR3 reads CASSFYRGDTQYF. CDR3 nucleotide sequence: TGCGCCAGCAGCTTTTACAGGGGAGATACGCAGTATTTT.

This clonotype was detected only a few times. The chain joins TRBV12-3 or TRBV12-4 to TRBJ2-1; 14 bases agree with TRBD2. The CDR3 totals 17 residues. J lost 7 bases, V lost 3 bases, and 8 bases had no gene match. The CDR3 DNA follows: TGTGCCAGCAGTTTCGGGCGGGGGACTAGCGGGAGAAATGAGCAGTTCTTC. Its translation is CASSFGRGTSGRNEQFF.

This clonotype has only a few counts. The rearrangement uses TRBV29-1 and TRBJ2-3, with a possible D match to TRBD2 (7 bases). Trimming took off 5 bases at V and 2 bases at J, with 14 bases between the two ends. This CDR3 has 14 residues. Germline V gene lookup returns CDR1 SQVTM and CDR2 ANQGSEA. In DNA form, the CDR3 reads TGCAGCGTTCAGGGGAGGGAGGCCACAGATACGCAGTATTTT. It is translated as CSVQGREATDTQYF.

This clonotype was observed a handful of times. The chain employs TRBV7-3 and TRBJ2-1, with 14 bases identical to TRBD2. This CDR3 has 19 amino acids. After removal of 4 bases from V and 0 bases from J, the junction contained 8 bases not matched to a gene. Germline V gene sequence: CDR1 SGHTA, CDR2 FQGTGA. The CDR3, as DNA: TGTGCCAGCAGCTCGCGGGGACTAGCGGGAGTCTCCTCCTACAATGAGCAGTTCTTC. Translated, it gives CASSSRGLAGVSSYNEQFF.

This clonotype was observed a few times. This chain joins TRBV9 and TRBJ2-1; D assignment may be TRBD1 or TRBD2 (5 bases each). With 0 bases removed from V and 4 bases from J, the gap between germline ends came to 11 bases. The germline CDR1 and CDR2 sequences are SGDLS and YYNGEE. This CDR3 has 15 amino acids. Here the CDR3 reads CASSVEGDRYNEQFF. CDR3 DNA: TGTGCCAGCAGCGTAGAGGGAGACAGATACAATGAGCAGTTCTTC.

DNA for the CDR3: TGTGCCAGCAGTTACGCAGGAGGCCGAAACTCTGGAAACACCATATATTTT. Protein product: CASSYAGGRNSGNTIYF. The rearrangement uses TRBV6-5 and TRBJ1-3; unclear D gene. Germline V gives CDR1 MNHEY, CDR2 SVGAGI. Trimming took off 2 bases at V and 0 bases at J, with 14 bases between the two ends. This CDR3 contains 17 residues.

DNA of the CDR3: TGTGCCACCAGCAGAGTGATTCAACGGCGGGAGGGCCTAGGGGATACGCAGTATTTT. This sequence encodes CATSRVIQRREGLGDTQYF. The chain couples TRBV15 to TRBJ2-3; 9 nucleotides match TRBD2. The CDR3 is 19 amino acids. V lost 1 base to trimming and J lost 6 bases; unmatched junction nucleotides: 17. Germline lookup yields CDR1 LNHNV and CDR2 YYDKDF (reference sequence).

In its sample, this clonotype was seen many times. The V and J genes are TRBV10-3 and TRBJ2-1; D perhaps matches TRBD2 (5 bases). The V gene lost 0 bases and the J gene lost 5 bases, with 11 bases spanning the gap. The CDR3 totals 15 residues. Germline-derived CDR1 and CDR2 are ENHRY and SYGVKD. CDR3 amino acids: CAISESGLMNNEQFF. The DNA for the CDR3 is TGTGCCATCAGTGAGTCTGGACTGATGAACAATGAGCAGTTCTTC.

This clonotype has a handful of counts. The chain combines TRBV20-1 with TRBJ1-1; the match to TRBD1 covers 8 bases. Per the germline V gene, CDR1 is DFQATT and CDR2 is SNEGSKA (reference sequence). CDR3 length: 17 residues. The junction had 14 bases not matched to a gene; V was cut back by 5 bases and J by 0 bases. The CDR3 nucleotides read TGCAGTGCTGCTAAATTCGGACAGGGTAGGATGAACACTGAAGCTTTCTTT. Residues: CSAAKFGQGRMNTEAFF.

This clonotype occurred many times. The V gene is TRBV4-2, the J gene TRBJ2-1; D gene unclear. The length of the CDR3 is 13 residues. CDR1 LGHNA and CDR2 YNFKEQ come from the germline V gene. The ends were cut back, 0 bases at V and 12 bases at J, with 12 bases in the middle. The DNA for the CDR3 is TGTGCCAGCAGCCAAGATCTCCCGGCCCCGCAGTTCTTC. Its translation is CASSQDLPAPQFF.

This chain connects TRBV5-1 to TRBJ2-3, with D tentatively TRBD2 (6 bases). V was cut by 0 bases and J by 1 base, with 15 bases left in between. The CDR3 covers 17 residues. Germline CDR1 SGHRS, CDR2 YFSETQ. The CDR3: CASSLAFTVAGTDTQYF. The DNA of the CDR3 is TGCGCCAGCAGCTTGGCTTTCACGGTAGCGGGCACAGATACGCAGTATTTT.

The CDR3 DNA sequence: TGCGCCAGCAACAGACCGGGACTAGCGGGAGTCGGGGATGAGCAGTTCTTC. Translated, it gives CASNRPGLAGVGDEQFF. The gene calls are TRBV5-1 and TRBJ2-1; 14 positions agree with TRBD2. Germline V gene lookup returns CDR1 SGHRS and CDR2 YFSETQ. The CDR3 contains 17 residues. Germline trimming cut 6 bases from V and 8 bases from J; bases unmatched to any gene: 13.

The rearrangement links TRBV15 to TRBJ2-7; the match to TRBD1 covers 8 bases. With V trimmed by 0 bases and J by 7 bases, 5 bases remained unmatched. The CDR3 consists of 14 residues. Germline CDR1 and CDR2: LNHNV and YYDKDF (reference sequence). The CDR3 nucleotides are TGTGCCACCAGCAGAGATGGACAGGGTGAAGAGCAGTACTTC. Translated, it gives CATSRDGQGEEQYF.

The V gene is TRBV7-9, the J gene TRBJ2-2; 8 bases agree with TRBD2. This CDR3 is 16 amino acids long. The trim removed 6 bases at V and 5 bases at J, leaving 11 bases unmatched. In germline, CDR1 is SEHNR, CDR2 FQNEAQ (reference sequence). The CDR3 sequence is CASSPPGLEGTGELFF. The CDR3 region has the DNA TGTGCCAGCAGTCCACCGGGACTAGAGGGGACCGGGGAGCTGTTTTTT.

This clonotype has only a few counts. Here the CDR3 reads CASSLEVRSGRGVDEQFF. In DNA, the CDR3 is TGTGCCAGCAGCTTGGAAGTTCGTAGTGGCAGAGGGGTTGATGAGCAGTTCTTC. This chain links TRBV5-6 with TRBJ2-1; D may match TRBD1 or TRBD2 (5 bases each). The CDR3 sequence is 18 residues long. The V gene lost 0 bases and the J gene lost 8 bases, with 24 bases spanning the gap. The germline V gene encodes CDR1 SGHDT and CDR2 YYEEEE.

This clonotype was picked up a small number of times. The V and J genes are TRBV12-3 or TRBV12-4 and TRBJ2-2, with D perhaps matching TRBD2 (5 bases). The CDR3 length is 15 residues. The V end lost 6 bases, the J end lost 4 bases, and 15 bases lay between the germline ends. In DNA, the CDR3 is TGTGCCAGCAGCCCCACGTACCGGGGCACCGGGGAGCTGTTTTTT. Translation: CASSPTYRGTGELFF.

This clonotype was detected many times. The rearrangement uses TRBV3-1 and TRBJ2-1, with D possibly TRBD2 on 5 matching bases. With 4 bases removed from V and 4 bases from J, the gap between germline ends came to 8 bases. Germline values: CDR1 LGHDT, CDR2 YNNKEL (reference sequence). This CDR3 is built from 13 residues. DNA for the CDR3: TGTGCCAGCAGCCGGACTGAGTACAATGAGCAGTTCTTC. It specifies CASSRTEYNEQFF.

The V and J genes are TRBV5-1 and TRBJ2-1; TRBD2 matches 9 bases. Trimming at V came to 0 bases and at J to 14 bases, leaving 9 bases not matched to a gene. Germline-derived CDR1 and CDR2 are SGHRS and YFSETQ. The CDR3 runs 14 residues. The DNA of the CDR3 is TGCGCCAGCAGCTTGGCATCACTAGCGGGTCCGGAGTTCTTC. It specifies CASSLASLAGPEFF.